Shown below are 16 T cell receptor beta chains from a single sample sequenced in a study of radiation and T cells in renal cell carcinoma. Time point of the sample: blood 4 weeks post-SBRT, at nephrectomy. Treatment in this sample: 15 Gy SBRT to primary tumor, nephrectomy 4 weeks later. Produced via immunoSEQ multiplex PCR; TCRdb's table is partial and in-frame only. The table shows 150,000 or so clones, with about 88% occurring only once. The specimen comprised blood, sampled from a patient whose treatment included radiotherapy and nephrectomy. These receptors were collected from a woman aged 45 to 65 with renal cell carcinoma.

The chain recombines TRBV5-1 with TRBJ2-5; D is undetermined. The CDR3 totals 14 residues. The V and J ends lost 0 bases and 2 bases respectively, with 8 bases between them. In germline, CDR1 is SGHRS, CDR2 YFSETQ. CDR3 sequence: CASSLAILQETQYF. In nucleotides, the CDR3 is TGCGCCAGCAGCTTGGCAATATTACAAGAGACCCAGTACTTC.

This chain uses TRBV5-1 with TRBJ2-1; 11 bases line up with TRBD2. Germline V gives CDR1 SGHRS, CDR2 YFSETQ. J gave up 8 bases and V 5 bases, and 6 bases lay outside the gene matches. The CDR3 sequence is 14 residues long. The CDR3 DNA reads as TGCGCCAGCAGGCTAGCGGGGGGCACCTATGAGCAGTTCTTC. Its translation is CASRLAGGTYEQFF.

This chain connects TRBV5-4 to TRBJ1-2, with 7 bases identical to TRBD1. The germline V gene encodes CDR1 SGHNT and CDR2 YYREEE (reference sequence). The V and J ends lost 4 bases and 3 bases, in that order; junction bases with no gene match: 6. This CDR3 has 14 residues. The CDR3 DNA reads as TGTGCCAGCAGCAACTATGGACAGGACTATGGCTACACCTTC. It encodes CASSNYGQDYGYTF. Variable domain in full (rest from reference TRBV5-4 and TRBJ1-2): ETGVTQSPTHLIKTRGQQVTLRCSSQSGHNTVSWYQQALGQGPQFIFQYYREEENGRGNFPPRFSGLQFPNYSSELNVNALELDDSALYLCASSNYGQDYGYTFGSGTRLTVV.

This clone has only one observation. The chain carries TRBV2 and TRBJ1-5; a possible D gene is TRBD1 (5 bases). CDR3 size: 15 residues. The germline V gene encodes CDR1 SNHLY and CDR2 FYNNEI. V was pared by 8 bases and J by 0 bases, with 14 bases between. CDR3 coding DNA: TGTGCCAGCGGGGGGACGACTAATAGCAATCAGCCCCAGCATTTT. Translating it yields CASGGTTNSNQPQHF. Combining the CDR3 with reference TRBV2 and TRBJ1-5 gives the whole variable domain EPEVTQTPSHQVTQMGQEVILRCVPISNHLYFYWYRQILGQKVEFLVSFYNNEISEKSEIFDDQFSVERPDGSNFTLKIRSTKLEDSAMYFCASGGTTNSNQPQHFGDGTRLSIL.

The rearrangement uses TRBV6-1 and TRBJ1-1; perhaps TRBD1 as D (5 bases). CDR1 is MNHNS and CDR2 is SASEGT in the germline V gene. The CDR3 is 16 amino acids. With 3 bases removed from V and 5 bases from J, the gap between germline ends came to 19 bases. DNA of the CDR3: TGTGCCAGCAGTGATCCAGGACTCACCCAGGGTACTGAAGCTTTCTTT. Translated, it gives CASSDPGLTQGTEAFF.

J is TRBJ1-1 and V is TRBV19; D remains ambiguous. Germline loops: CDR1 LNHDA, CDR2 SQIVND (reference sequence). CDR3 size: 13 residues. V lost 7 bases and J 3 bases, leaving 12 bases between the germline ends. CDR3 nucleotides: TGTGCCAGTACCCCCTATGGGGACACTGAAGCTTTCTTT. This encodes CASTPYGDTEAFF. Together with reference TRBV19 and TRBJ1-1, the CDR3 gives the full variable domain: DGGITQSPKYLFRKEGQNVTLSCEQNLNHDAMYWYRQDPGQGLRLIYYSQIVNDFQKGDIAEGYSVSREKKESFPLTVTSAQKNPTAFYLCASTPYGDTEAFFGQGTRLTVV.

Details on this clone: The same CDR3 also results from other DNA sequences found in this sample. CDR3 protein: CASSPGLAVSYEQYF. The CDR3 DNA sequence: TGTGCCAGCAGCCCAGGACTAGCCGTATCCTACGAGCAGTACTTC. The gene calls are TRBV7-2 and TRBJ2-7; TRBD2 matches at 8 bases. The germline V gene has CDR1 SGHTA and CDR2 FQGNSA. The CDR3 contains 15 residues. The junction had 7 bases not matched to a gene; V was cut back by 5 bases and J by 1 base.

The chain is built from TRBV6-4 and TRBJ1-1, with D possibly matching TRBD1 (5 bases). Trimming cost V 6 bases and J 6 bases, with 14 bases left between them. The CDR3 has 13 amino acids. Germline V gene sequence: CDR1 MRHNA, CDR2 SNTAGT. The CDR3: CASSPMGRPEAFF. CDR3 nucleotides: TGTGCCAGCAGCCCCATGGGGCGGCCTGAAGCTTTCTTT.

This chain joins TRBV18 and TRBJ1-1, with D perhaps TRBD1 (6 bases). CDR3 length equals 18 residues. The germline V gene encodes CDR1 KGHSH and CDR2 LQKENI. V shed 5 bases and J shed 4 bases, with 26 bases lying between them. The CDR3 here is CASSATGTGIGLRTEAFF. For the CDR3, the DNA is TGTGCCAGCTCAGCCACCGGTACAGGGATTGGCCTACGCACTGAAGCTTTCTTT.

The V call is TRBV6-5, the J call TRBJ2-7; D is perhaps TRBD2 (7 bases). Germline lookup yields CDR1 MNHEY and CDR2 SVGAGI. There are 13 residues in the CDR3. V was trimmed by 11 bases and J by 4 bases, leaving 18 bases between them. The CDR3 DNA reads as TGTGCCGTCGGGGGCGGGGGTTCTTACGAGCAGTACTTC. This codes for CAVGGGGSYEQYF.

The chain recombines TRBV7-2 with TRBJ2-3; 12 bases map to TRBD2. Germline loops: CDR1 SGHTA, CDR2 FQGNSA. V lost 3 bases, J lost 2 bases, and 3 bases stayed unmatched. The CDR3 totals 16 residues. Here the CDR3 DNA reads TGTGCCAGCAGCTTTCGACTAGCGGGGGCCACAGATACGCAGTATTTT. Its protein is CASSFRLAGATDTQYF. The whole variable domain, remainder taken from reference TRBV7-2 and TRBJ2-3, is GAGVSQSPSNKVTEKGKDVELRCDPISGHTALYWYRQSLGQGLEFLIYFQGNSAPDKSGLPSDRFSAERTGGSVSTLTIQRTQQEDSAVYLCASSFRLAGATDTQYFGPGTRLTVL.

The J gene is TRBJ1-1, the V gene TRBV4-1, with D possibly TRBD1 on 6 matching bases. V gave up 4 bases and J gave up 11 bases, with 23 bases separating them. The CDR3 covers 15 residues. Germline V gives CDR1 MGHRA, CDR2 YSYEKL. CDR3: CASSPPSVRVQGAFF. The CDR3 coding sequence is TGCGCCAGCAGCCCTCCTTCGGTAAGGGTCCAGGGGGCTTTCTTT.

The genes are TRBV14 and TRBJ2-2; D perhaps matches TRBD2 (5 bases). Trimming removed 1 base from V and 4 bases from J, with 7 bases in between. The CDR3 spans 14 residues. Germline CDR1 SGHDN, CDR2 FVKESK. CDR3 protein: CASSQGGGTGELFF. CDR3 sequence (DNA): TGTGCCAGCAGCCAAGGTGGAGGCACCGGGGAGCTGTTTTTT.

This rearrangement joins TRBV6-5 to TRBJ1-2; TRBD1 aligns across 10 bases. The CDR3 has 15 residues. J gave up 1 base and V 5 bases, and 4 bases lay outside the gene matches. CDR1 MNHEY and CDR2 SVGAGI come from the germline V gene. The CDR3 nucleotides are TGTGCCAGCAGTCCAGGGACAGGGGATAACTATGGCTACACCTTC. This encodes CASSPGTGDNYGYTF.

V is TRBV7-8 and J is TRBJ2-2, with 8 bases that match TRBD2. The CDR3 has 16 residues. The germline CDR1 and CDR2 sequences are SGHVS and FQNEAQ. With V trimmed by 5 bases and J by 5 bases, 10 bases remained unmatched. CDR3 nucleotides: TGTGCCAGCAGCCGCCGGAGCGGGGGCACGACCGGGGAGCTGTTTTTT. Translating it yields CASSRRSGGTTGELFF.

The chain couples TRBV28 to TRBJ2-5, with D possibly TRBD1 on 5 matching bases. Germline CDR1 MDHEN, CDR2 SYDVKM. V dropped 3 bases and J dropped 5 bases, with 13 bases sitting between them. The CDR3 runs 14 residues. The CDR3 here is CASSLWGFGETQYF. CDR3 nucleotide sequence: TGTGCCAGCAGTTTGTGGGGCTTCGGTGAGACCCAGTACTTC.